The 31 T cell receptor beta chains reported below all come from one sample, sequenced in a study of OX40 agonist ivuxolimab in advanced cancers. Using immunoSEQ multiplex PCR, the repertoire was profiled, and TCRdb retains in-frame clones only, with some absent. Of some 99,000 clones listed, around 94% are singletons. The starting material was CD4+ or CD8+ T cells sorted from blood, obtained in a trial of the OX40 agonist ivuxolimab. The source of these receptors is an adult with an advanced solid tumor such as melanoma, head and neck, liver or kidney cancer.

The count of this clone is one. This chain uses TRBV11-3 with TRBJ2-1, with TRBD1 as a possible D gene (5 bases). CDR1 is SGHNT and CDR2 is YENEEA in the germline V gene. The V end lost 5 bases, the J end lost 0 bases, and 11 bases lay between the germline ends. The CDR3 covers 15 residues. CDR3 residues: CASSLGHSSYNEQFF. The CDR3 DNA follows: TGTGCCAGCAGCCTAGGACACAGCTCCTACAATGAGCAGTTCTTC.

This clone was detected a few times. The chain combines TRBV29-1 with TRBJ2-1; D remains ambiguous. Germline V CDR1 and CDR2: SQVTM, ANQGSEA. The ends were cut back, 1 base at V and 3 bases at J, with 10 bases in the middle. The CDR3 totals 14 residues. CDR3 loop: CSVEGPGLYNEQFF. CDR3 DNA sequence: TGCAGCGTTGAAGGGCCAGGTCTCTACAATGAGCAGTTCTTC.

CDR3 loop: CASSSGTPLVDTQYF. The CDR3, as DNA: TGTGCCAGCAGCTCCGGGACCCCCCTAGTAGATACGCAGTATTTT. The chain links TRBV7-2 to TRBJ2-3; D may correspond to TRBD1 or TRBD2 (5 bases each). The germline gives CDR1 SGHTA, CDR2 FQGNSA. The V gene lost 4 bases and the J gene lost 5 bases, with 16 bases spanning the gap. The CDR3 is 15 amino acids. The whole variable domain, remainder taken from reference TRBV7-2 and TRBJ2-3, is GAGVSQSPSNKVTEKGKDVELRCDPISGHTALYWYRQSLGQGLEFLIYFQGNSAPDKSGLPSDRFSAERTGGSVSTLTIQRTQQEDSAVYLCASSSGTPLVDTQYFGPGTRLTVL.

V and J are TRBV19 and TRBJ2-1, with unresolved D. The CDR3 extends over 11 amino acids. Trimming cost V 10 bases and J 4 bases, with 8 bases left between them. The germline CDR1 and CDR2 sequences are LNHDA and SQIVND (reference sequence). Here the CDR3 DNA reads TGTGCCACCGAGCGATACAATGAGCAGTTCTTC. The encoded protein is CATERYNEQFF.

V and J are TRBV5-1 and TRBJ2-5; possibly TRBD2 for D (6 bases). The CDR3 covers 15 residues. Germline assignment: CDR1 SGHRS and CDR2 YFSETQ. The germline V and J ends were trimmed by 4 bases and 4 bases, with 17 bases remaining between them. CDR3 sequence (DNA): TGCGCCAGCAGCCCGGGCGGGGCCGCGGGAGAGACCCAGTACTTC. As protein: CASSPGGAAGETQYF.

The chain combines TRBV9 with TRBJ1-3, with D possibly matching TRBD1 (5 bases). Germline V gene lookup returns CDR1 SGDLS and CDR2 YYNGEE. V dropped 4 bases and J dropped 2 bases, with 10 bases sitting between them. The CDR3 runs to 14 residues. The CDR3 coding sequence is TGTGCCAGCAGCCCTGGGGGGGCTGGAAACACCATATATTTT. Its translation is CASSPGGAGNTIYF.

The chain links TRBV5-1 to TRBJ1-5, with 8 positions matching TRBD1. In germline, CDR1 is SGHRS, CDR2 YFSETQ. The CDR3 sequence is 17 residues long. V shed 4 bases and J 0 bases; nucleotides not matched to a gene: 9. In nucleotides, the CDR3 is TGCGCCAGCAGCCCTGAATCGGGACAGGATAGCAATCAGCCCCAGCATTTT. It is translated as CASSPESGQDSNQPQHF.

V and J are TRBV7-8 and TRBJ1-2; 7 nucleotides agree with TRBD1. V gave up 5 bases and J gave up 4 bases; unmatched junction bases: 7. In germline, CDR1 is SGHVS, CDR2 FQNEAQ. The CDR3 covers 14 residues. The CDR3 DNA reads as TGTGCCAGCAGCCCCACAGGGGATGGCTATGGCTACACCTTC. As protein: CASSPTGDGYGYTF.

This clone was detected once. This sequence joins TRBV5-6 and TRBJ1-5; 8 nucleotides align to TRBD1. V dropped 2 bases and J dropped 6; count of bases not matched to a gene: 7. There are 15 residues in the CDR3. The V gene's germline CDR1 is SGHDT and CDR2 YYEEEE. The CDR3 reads CASSFLSGGGQPQHF. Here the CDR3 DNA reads TGTGCCAGCAGCTTCCTCTCAGGGGGCGGTCAGCCCCAGCATTTT.

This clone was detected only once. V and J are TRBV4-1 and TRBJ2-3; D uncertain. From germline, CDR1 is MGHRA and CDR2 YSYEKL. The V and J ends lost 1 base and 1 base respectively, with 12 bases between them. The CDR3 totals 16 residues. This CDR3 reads CASSQGVGIGTDTQYF. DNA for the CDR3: TGCGCCAGCAGCCAAGGTGTAGGGATCGGCACAGATACGCAGTATTTT.

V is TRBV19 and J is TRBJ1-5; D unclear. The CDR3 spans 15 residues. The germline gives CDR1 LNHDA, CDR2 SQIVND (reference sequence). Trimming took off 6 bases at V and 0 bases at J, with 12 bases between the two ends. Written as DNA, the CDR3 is TGTGCCAGTAGAAGGAGCTTTTATAGCAATCAGCCCCAGCATTTT. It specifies CASRRSFYSNQPQHF.

The CDR3 DNA reads TGTGCCAGCAGTGTCTGGTCCCAGAACACTGAAGCTTTCTTT. This sequence encodes CASSVWSQNTEAFF. The chain recombines TRBV6-5 with TRBJ1-1; no reliable D call. Germline CDR1 and CDR2: MNHEY and SVGAGI. V lost 5 bases and J lost 1, with 11 bases in between. The CDR3 runs 14 residues.

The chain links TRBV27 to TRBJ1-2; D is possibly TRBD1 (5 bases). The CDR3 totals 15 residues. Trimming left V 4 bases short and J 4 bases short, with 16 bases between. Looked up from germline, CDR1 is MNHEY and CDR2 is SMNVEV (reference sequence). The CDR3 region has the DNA TGTGCCAGCAGTTCGATCGGGACCGCCACCTATGGCTACACCTTC. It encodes CASSSIGTATYGYTF.

CDR3 amino acids: CASSSQPGTQVNIQYF. The CDR3 region has the DNA TGCGCCAGCAGCTCGCAACCGGGAACTCAAGTCAACATTCAGTACTTC. The rearrangement links TRBV5-1 to TRBJ2-4, with a tentative D call TRBD2 (5 bases). The CDR3 sequence is 16 residues long. The germline V and J ends were trimmed by 3 bases and 7 bases, with 20 bases remaining between them. Per the germline V gene, CDR1 is SGHRS and CDR2 is YFSETQ.

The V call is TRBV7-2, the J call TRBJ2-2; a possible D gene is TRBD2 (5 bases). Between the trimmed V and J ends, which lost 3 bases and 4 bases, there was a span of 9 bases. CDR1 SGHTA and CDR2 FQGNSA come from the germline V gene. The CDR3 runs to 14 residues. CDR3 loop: CASSFRGSTGELFF. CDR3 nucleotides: TGTGCCAGCAGCTTCCGAGGGAGCACCGGGGAGCTGTTTTTT.

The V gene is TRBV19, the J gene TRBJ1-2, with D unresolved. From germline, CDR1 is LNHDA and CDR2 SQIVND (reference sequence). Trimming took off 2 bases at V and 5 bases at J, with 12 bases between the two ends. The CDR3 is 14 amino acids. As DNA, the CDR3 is TGTGCCAGTAGTATAAGTCATCCGATATATGGCTACACCTTC. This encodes CASSISHPIYGYTF.

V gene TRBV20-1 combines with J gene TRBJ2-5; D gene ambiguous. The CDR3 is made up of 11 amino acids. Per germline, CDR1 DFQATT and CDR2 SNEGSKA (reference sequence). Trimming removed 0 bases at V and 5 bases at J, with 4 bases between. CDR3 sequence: CSARDWETQYF. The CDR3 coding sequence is TGCAGTGCTAGAGATTGGGAGACCCAGTACTTC.

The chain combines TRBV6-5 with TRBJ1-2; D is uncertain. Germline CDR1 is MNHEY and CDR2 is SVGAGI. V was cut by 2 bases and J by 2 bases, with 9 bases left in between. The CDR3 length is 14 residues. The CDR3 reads CASSYAGPNYGYTF. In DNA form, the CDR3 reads TGTGCCAGCAGTTACGCAGGTCCCAACTATGGCTACACCTTC.

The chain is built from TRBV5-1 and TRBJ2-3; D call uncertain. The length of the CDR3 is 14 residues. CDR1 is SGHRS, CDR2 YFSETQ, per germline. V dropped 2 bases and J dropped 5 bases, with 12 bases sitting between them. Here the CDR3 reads CASSFPRARDTQYF. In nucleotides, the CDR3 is TGCGCCAGCAGCTTCCCCCGGGCCCGAGATACGCAGTATTTT.

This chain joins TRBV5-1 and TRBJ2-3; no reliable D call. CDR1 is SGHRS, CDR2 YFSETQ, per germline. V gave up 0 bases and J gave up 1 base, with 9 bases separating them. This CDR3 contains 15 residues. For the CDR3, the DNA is TGCGCCAGCAGCTTGGCCGGAGCCCGCACAGATACGCAGTATTTT. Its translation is CASSLAGARTDTQYF. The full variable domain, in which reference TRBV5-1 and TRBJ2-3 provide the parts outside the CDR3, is KAGVTQTPRYLIKTRGQQVTLSCSPISGHRSVSWYQQTPGQGLQFLFEYFSETQRNKGNFPGRFSGRQFSNSRSEMNVSTLELGDSALYLCASSLAGARTDTQYFGPGTRLTVL.

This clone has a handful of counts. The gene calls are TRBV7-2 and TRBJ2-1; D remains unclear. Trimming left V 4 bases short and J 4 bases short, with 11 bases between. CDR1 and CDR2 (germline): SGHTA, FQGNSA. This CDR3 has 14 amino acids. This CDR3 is CASSSRAAYNEQFF. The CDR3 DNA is TGTGCCAGCAGCTCTAGGGCCGCGTACAATGAGCAGTTCTTC.

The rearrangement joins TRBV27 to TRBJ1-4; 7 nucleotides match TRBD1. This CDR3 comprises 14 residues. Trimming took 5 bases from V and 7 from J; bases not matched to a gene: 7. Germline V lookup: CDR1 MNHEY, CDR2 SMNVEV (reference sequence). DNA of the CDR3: TGTGCCAGCAGTCTCTGGACAGGCGGTGAAAAACTGTTTTTT. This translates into CASSLWTGGEKLFF. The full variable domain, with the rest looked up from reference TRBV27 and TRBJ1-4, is EAQVTQNPRYLITVTGKKLTVTCSQNMNHEYMSWYRQDPGLGLRQIYYSMNVEVTDKGDVPEGYKVSRKEKRNFPLILESPSPNQTSLYFCASSLWTGGEKLFFGSGTQLSVL.

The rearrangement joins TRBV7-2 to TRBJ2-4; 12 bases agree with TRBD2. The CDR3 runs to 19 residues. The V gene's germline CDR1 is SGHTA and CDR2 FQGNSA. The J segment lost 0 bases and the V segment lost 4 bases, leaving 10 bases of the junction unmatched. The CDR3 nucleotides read TGTGCCAGCAGCTGGGGGACTAGCGGGCCCGCGGTAGCCAAAAACATTCAGTACTTC. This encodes CASSWGTSGPAVAKNIQYF. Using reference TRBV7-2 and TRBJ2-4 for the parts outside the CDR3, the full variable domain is GAGVSQSPSNKVTEKGKDVELRCDPISGHTALYWYRQSLGQGLEFLIYFQGNSAPDKSGLPSDRFSAERTGGSVSTLTIQRTQQEDSAVYLCASSWGTSGPAVAKNIQYFGAGTRLSVL.

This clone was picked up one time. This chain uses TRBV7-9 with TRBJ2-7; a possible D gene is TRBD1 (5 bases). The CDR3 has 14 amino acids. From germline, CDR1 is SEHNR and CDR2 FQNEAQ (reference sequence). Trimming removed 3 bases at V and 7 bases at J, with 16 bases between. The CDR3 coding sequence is TGTGCCAGCAGCTTCAGGGCGAGAACTGGGGAGCAGTACTTC. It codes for CASSFRARTGEQYF.

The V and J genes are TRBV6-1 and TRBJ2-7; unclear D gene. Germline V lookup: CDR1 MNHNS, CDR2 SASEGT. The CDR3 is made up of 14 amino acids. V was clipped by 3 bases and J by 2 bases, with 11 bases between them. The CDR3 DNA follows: TGTGCCAGCAGTGAGGCCGCGGTGGCCTACGAGCAGTACTTC. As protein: CASSEAAVAYEQYF.

The CDR3 DNA reads as TGTGCCAGCAGCTCGTACGTGACTAGCCTGAGGGAGTACTTC. Its protein product is CASSSYVTSLREYF. The chain joins TRBV11-2 to TRBJ2-7; 7 positions match TRBD2. The CDR3 consists of 14 residues. Germline V gives CDR1 SGHAT, CDR2 FQNNGV. The J segment lost 11 bases and the V segment lost 4 bases, leaving 14 bases of the junction unmatched.

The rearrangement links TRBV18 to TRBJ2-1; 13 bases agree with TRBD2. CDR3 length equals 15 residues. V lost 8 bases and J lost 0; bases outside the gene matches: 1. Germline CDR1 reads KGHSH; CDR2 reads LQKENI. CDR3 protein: CASRTSGSSYNEQFF. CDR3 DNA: TGTGCCAGCCGGACTAGCGGGAGCTCCTACAATGAGCAGTTCTTC.

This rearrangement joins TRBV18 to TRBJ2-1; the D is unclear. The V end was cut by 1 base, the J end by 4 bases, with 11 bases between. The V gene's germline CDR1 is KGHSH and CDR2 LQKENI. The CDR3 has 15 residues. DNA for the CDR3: TGTGCCAGCTCACCACTCCAGGAGAGTTACAATGAGCAGTTCTTC. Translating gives CASSPLQESYNEQFF.

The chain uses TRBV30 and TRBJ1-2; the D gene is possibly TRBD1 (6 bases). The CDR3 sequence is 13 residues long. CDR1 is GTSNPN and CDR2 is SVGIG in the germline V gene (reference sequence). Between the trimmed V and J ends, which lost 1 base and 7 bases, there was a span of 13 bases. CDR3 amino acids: CAWSDFGGAGYTF. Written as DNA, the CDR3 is TGTGCCTGGAGTGACTTTGGGGGGGCTGGCTACACCTTC. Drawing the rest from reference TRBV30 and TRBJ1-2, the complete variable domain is SQTIHQWPATLVQPVGSPLSLECTVEGTSNPNLYWYRQAAGRGLQLLFYSVGIGQISSEVPQNLSASRPQDRQFILSSKKLLLSDSGFYLCAWSDFGGAGYTFGSGTRLTVV.

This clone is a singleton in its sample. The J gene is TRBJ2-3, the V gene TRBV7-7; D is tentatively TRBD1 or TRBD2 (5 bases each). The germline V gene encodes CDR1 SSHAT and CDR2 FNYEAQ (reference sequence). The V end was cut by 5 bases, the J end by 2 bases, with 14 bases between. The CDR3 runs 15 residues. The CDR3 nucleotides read TGTGCCAGCAGCAAGGGACCTCTCTCCACAGATACGCAGTATTTT. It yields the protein CASSKGPLSTDTQYF.

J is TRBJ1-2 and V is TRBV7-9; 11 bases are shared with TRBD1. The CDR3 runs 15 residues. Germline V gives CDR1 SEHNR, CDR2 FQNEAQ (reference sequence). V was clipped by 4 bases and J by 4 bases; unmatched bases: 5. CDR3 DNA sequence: TGTGCCAGCAGCTCCGGGACAGGGGGTTTCTATGGCTACACCTTC. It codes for CASSSGTGGFYGYTF.